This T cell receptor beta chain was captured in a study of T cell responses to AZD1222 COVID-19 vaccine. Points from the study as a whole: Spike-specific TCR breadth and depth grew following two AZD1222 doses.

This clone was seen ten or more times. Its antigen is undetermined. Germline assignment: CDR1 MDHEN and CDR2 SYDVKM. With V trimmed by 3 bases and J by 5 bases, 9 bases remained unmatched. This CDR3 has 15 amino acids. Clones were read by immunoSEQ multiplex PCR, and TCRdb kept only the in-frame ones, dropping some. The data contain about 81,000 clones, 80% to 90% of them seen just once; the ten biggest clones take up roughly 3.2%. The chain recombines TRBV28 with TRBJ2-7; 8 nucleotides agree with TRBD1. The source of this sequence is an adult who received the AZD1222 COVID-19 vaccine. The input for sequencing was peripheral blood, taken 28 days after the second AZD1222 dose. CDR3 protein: CASSFVGQGADEQYF. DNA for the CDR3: TGTGCCAGCAGTTTCGTCGGGCAGGGGGCCGACGAGCAGTACTTC.